Presented here are 14 T cell receptor beta chains from one specimen sequenced in a study of beta chain features in type 1 diabetes. The isolated RNA, all of it, was reverse transcribed, so expressed TCRB transcripts were what got sequenced. TCRdb's copy holds only in-frame clones and misses some; the assay was immunoSEQ multiplex PCR. Of around 250,000 clones in the sample, approximately 25% were seen once. General study results and limits: The study found moderately but significantly shorter TCRB CDR3s in all four CD4+ subsets of Type 1 diabetes patients.

The antigens of these receptors remain unknown. Material for sequencing was naive CD4+ T cells from blood. These receptors came from a woman aged 25 to 39 with type 1 diabetes.

J is TRBJ1-1 and V is TRBV5-1; D remains unclear. CDR1 and CDR2 (germline): SGHRS, YFSETQ. Trimming took off 4 bases at V and 0 bases at J, with 10 bases between the two ends. The CDR3 spans 14 residues. The CDR3 reads CASSGGAMNTEAFF. For the CDR3, the DNA is TGCGCCAGCAGCGGCGGCGCTATGAACACTGAAGCTTTCTTT.

This clone was detected a few times. The CDR3 nucleotides are TGTGCCAGTACCGCCGTAGTAAGCACAGATACGCAGTATTTT. It specifies CASTAVVSTDTQYF. The chain employs TRBV19 and TRBJ2-3; D call uncertain. V was shortened by 7 bases and J by 0 bases, with 11 bases between the two germline ends. CDR3 length: 14 residues. Germline V gene lookup returns CDR1 LNHDA and CDR2 SQIVND (reference sequence). The entire variable domain, with the rest obtained from reference TRBV19 and TRBJ2-3, is as follows: DGGITQSPKYLFRKEGQNVTLSCEQNLNHDAMYWYRQDPGQGLRLIYYSQIVNDFQKGDIAEGYSVSREKKESFPLTVTSAQKNPTAFYLCASTAVVSTDTQYFGPGTRLTVL.

The chain joins TRBV29-1 to TRBJ2-3; TRBD1 aligns across 7 bases. CDR3 length equals 12 residues. CDR1 and CDR2 from the germline V gene are SQVTM and ANQGSEA. Germline trimming cut 8 bases from V and 9 bases from J; bases unmatched to any gene: 11. CDR3 amino acids: CSTGQVKETQYF. The CDR3 nucleotides read TGCAGCACTGGACAGGTCAAGGAAACGCAGTATTTT.

The chain's CDR3 is CASSLGLAGLSYEQYF. The CDR3 DNA reads TGTGCCAGCAGCTTGGGACTAGCGGGGCTCTCCTACGAGCAGTACTTC. V gene TRBV7-8 combines with J gene TRBJ2-7; 13 nucleotides line up with TRBD2. The CDR3 runs 16 residues. CDR1 and CDR2 (germline): SGHVS, FQNEAQ. Germline trimming cut 3 bases from V and 0 bases from J; bases unmatched to any gene: 2.

The rearrangement joins TRBV30 to TRBJ2-5; 9 bases line up with TRBD2. The CDR3 contains 15 residues. V lost 1 base, J lost 3 bases, and 6 bases stayed unmatched. The germline gives CDR1 GTSNPN, CDR2 SVGIG (reference sequence). The CDR3 DNA follows: TGTGCCTGGAGTGAAGGACTAGCGAACAAAGAGACCCAGTACTTC. This translates into CAWSEGLANKETQYF.

This chain joins TRBV14 and TRBJ2-1; D may be TRBD2 (6 bases). Per the germline V gene, CDR1 is SGHDN and CDR2 is FVKESK. The CDR3 sequence is 15 residues long. V shed 7 bases and J shed 8 bases, with 21 bases lying between them. The CDR3 loop is CASKPPGTLADEQFF. Written as DNA, the CDR3 is TGTGCCAGCAAACCCCCCGGGACTCTGGCTGATGAGCAGTTCTTC.

This clone came up a few times. The gene calls are TRBV6-6 and TRBJ2-6; possibly TRBD2 for D (5 bases). The ends were cut back, 0 bases at V and 0 bases at J, with 6 bases in the middle. The CDR3 is made up of 16 amino acids. Germline V gene sequence: CDR1 MNHNY, CDR2 SVGAGI (reference sequence). The CDR3: CASSYSGVSGANVLTF. The CDR3 coding sequence is TGTGCCAGCAGTTACTCCGGGGTCTCTGGGGCCAACGTCCTGACTTTC.

The rearrangement links TRBV11-2 to TRBJ2-3, with a tentative D call TRBD2 (5 bases). Germline V gives CDR1 SGHAT, CDR2 FQNNGV. V gave up 3 bases and J gave up 7 bases, with 8 bases separating them. The CDR3 has 12 amino acids. The CDR3 is CASSFSENTQYF. The DNA of the CDR3 is TGTGCCAGCAGCTTTAGCGAAAATACGCAGTATTTT.

This clone was detected a few times. The chain carries TRBV29-1 and TRBJ2-3; TRBD1 agrees at 8 bases. J was trimmed by 2 bases and V by 6 bases; bases with no gene match: 22. The CDR3 totals 19 residues. The germline gives CDR1 SQVTM, CDR2 ANQGSEA. The CDR3 bases are TGCAGCGTAACTAGCAGGGGGCGGGGAGCAGGCTCGCACACAGATACGCAGTATTTT. Translated, it gives CSVTSRGRGAGSHTDTQYF.

The chain combines TRBV21-1 with TRBJ2-2; the table assigns TRBD2, which was not confirmed against the DNA. TRBV21-1 is deemed a pseudogene. This CDR3 has 15 residues. In DNA, the CDR3 is TGTGCCAGCAGCGCTGGGGACTCTAACACCGGGGAGCTGTTTTTT. It yields the protein CASSAGDSNTGELFF.

This clone has a handful of counts. The J gene is TRBJ2-1, the V gene TRBV4-2, with a tentative D call TRBD2 (6 bases). This CDR3 spans 13 amino acids. Trimming left V 0 bases short and J 14 bases short, with 14 bases between. The germline CDR1 and CDR2 sequences are LGHNA and YNFKEQ. Here the CDR3 reads CASSQDWGTGEFF. The CDR3 coding sequence is TGTGCCAGCAGCCAAGATTGGGGGACGGGGGAGTTCTTC.

This chain joins TRBV15 and TRBJ2-5; D possibly corresponds to TRBD1 (6 bases). CDR3 length: 14 residues. The germline V gene has CDR1 LNHNV and CDR2 YYDKDF (reference sequence). Between the trimmed V and J ends, which lost 2 bases and 2 bases, there was a span of 9 bases. CDR3 amino acids: CATSRQDRQETQYF. The CDR3 DNA reads TGTGCCACCAGCAGACAGGACAGACAAGAGACCCAGTACTTC.

The rearrangement joins TRBV18 to TRBJ2-7; 8 nucleotides agree with TRBD2. Looked up from germline, CDR1 is KGHSH and CDR2 is LQKENI. The length of the CDR3 is 14 residues. J was trimmed by 3 bases and V by 3 bases; bases with no gene match: 4. Written as DNA, the CDR3 is TGTGCCAGCTCACCGGGGGGACTAGGCTACGAGCAGTACTTC. It translates to CASSPGGLGYEQYF.

V usage is TRBV5-1 and J usage is TRBJ2-1; TRBD1 matches at 10 bases. Germline trimming cut 4 bases from V and 8 bases from J; bases unmatched to any gene: 9. The CDR3 has 15 amino acids. Germline V gene sequence: CDR1 SGHRS, CDR2 YFSETQ. CDR3 nucleotides: TGCGCCAGCAGCCCTCGGGGACAGGGGAGGGATGAGCAGTTCTTC. It translates to CASSPRGQGRDEQFF.